The present T cell receptor (beta chain) was sequenced within a study of CXCR3-negative and CXCR3-positive naive CD8 T cells. Study-wide results and limits: The TRB CDR3s that CXCR3-positive naive cells carried were more hydrophobic than those of CXCR3-negative naive cells.

A note on this clonotype: Its specificity is unknown.

UMI-labeled 5' RACE TRB cDNA libraries were prepared from the cells. TCRdb reprocessed the 5' RACE reads and keeps a single row for each CDR3 protein, giving no DNA. Recorded for this sample: 150,000 to 180,000 distinct CDR3 sequences. Germline values: CDR1 SGHAT, CDR2 FQDESV (reference sequence). The CDR3 covers 13 residues. The chain recombines TRBV11-1 with TRBJ1-2. The sequenced material came from naive CXCR3+ CD8+ T cells from blood. The subset: CD45RO-CCR7+CD27+CD95- naive CD8+ T cells expressing CXCR3 (TNR3+). This receptor was obtained from a human donor in good health. Some clones in this sample may be carry-over from other donors' samples. The CDR3 loop reads CASSWAGTYGYTF.